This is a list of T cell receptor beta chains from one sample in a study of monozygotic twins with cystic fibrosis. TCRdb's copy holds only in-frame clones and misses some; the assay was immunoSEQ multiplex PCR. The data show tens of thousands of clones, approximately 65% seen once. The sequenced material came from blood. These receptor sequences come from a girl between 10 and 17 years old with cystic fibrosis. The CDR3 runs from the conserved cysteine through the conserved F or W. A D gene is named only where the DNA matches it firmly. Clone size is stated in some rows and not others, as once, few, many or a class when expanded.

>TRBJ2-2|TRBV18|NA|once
CASSTSKGRSNTGELFF
TGTGCCAGCTCAACCTCCAAGGGACGGTCTAACACCGGGGAGCTGTTTTTT
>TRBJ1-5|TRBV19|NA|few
CASRGDRFNQPQHF
TGTGCCAGTAGGGGCGACAGATTCAATCAGCCCCAGCATTTT
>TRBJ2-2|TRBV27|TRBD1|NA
CASKDRIVVNTGELFF
TGTGCCAGCAAGGACAGGATAGTTGTTAACACCGGGGAGCTGTTTTTT
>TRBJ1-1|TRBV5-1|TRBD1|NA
CASSREGATEAFF
TGCGCCAGCAGCCGAGAGGGGGCGACTGAAGCTTTCTTT
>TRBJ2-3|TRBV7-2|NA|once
CASSLLVDTQYF
TGTGCCAGCAGCCTACTGGTTGATACGCAGTATTTT
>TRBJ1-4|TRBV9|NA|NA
CASSSSGVGGEKLFF
TGTGCCAGCAGCTCCTCCGGGGTGGGCGGTGAAAAACTGTTTTTT
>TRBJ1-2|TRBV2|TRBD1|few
CASKLRTGINYGYTF
TGTGCCAGCAAGCTAAGGACAGGGATTAACTATGGCTACACCTTC
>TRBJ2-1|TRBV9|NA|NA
CASSPPDFLPSNEQFF
TGTGCCAGCAGCCCCCCGGACTTCCTACCCTCCAATGAGCAGTTCTTC
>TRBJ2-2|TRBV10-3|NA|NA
CAITRGRGWPTEANTGELFF
TGTGCCATCACCCGAGGAAGGGGGTGGCCGACTGAGGCGAACACCGGGGAGCTGTTTTTT
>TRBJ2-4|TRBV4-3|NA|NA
CASSRWGAKNIQYF
TGCGCCAGCAGCCGTTGGGGTGCCAAAAACATTCAGTACTTC
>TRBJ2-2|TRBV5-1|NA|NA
CASSLVGLGELFF
TGCGCCAGCAGCTTGGTAGGACTCGGGGAGCTGTTTTTT